A single sample gave rise to the 15 T cell receptor beta chains below, sequenced in a study of a mutant IDH1 vaccine in newly diagnosed glioma (dated by TCRdb to the early 2020s). Interpreted using the paper, the time point label stands for: week 47, end of study. Each vaccine dose, consisting of 300 ug of a 20-mer mutant IDH1 peptide in Montanide, was administered subcutaneously with topical imiquimod. The antigens for these receptors are not known. Library preparation used the immunoSEQ multiplex PCR assay. TCRdb carries this immuneACCESS record with in-frame sequences only. Its versions omit some clonotypes, under half of them owing to an unresolved V gene in the studies checked, with the rest unexplained. The sample data list roughly 13,000 clones, and around three quarters of these were observed just once. The ten largest clones represent around 4% of the sample. The sample here was PBMCs, taken from a glioma patient whose treatment included an IDH1 peptide vaccine. These receptors were collected from a woman between 40 and 55 years old with glioma.

This chain uses TRBV29-1 with TRBJ2-7; D is perhaps TRBD1 or TRBD2 (5 bases each). The V and J ends lost 1 base and 4 bases respectively, with 14 bases between them. This CDR3 region has 14 residues. In germline, CDR1 is SQVTM, CDR2 ANQGSEA. CDR3 DNA sequence: TGCAGCGTTGAAGTAGGGGACCTGGGATACGAGCAGTACTTC. As protein: CSVEVGDLGYEQYF.

V usage is TRBV11-2 and J usage is TRBJ1-3; 7 bases align to TRBD1. Germline CDR1 SGHAT, CDR2 FQNNGV. This CDR3 contains 17 residues. V gave up 5 bases and J gave up 3 bases; unmatched junction bases: 13. CDR3 nucleotide sequence: TGTGCCAGCAGCCTTAGAGGAACAGGGGACTTTGGAAACACCATATATTTT. Its translation: CASSLRGTGDFGNTIYF.

This clone has a single count. The chain is built from TRBV10-3 and TRBJ1-3; D unresolved. This CDR3 comprises 15 residues. V was trimmed by 0 bases and J by 0 bases, leaving 6 bases between them. CDR1 and CDR2 (germline): ENHRY, SYGVKD. CDR3 in amino acids: CAISESGTSGNTIYF. The CDR3 region has the DNA TGTGCCATCAGTGAGTCAGGTACCTCTGGAAACACCATATATTTT.

This clone was detected once. The chain recombines TRBV7-2 with TRBJ1-2; 10 bases are shared with TRBD1. The CDR3 runs 14 residues. Looked up from germline, CDR1 is SGHTA and CDR2 is FQGNSA. The ends lost 5 bases at V and 8 bases at J; junction bases unmatched: 8. CDR3 amino acids: CASSPPTGGNGYTF. CDR3 DNA sequence: TGTGCCAGCAGCCCGCCGACAGGGGGCAACGGCTACACCTTC.

This clone occurred a few times. A read error is likely, as this CDR3 ends without the conserved phenylalanine or tryptophan. The limits of the CDR3 on the DNA are not certain, so only TCRdb's listed CDR3 is given. V is TRBV21-1 and J is TRBJ1-1; TRBD1 is taken as the D call from the table, unchecked against the DNA. TRBV21-1 constitutes a pseudogene. The CDR3 is 9 residues long, ends included. CDR3 sequence: CASTPDRRR.

The chain is built from TRBV29-1 and TRBJ1-1, with D possibly matching TRBD1 (5 bases). The CDR3 is made up of 12 amino acids. Germline V CDR1 and CDR2: SQVTM, ANQGSEA. V dropped 6 bases and J dropped 4 bases, with 12 bases sitting between them. The CDR3, as DNA: TGCAGCGTCCTCACAGGAGGCACTGAAGCTTTCTTT. Residues: CSVLTGGTEAFF.

Turning to this clone: A junction end diverges from the germline sequence, so it may reflect a read error. This chain connects TRBV11-3 to TRBJ2-2; D not resolved. This CDR3 is 15 amino acids long. CDR1 and CDR2 (germline): SGHNT, YENEEA. DNA for the CDR3: TGTGCCAGCAGCGTCGCCGGACGGAACCCCGGGGAGCTGTTTTTT. This gives the protein CASSVAGRNPGELFF.

J is TRBJ1-2 and V is TRBV5-4; D remains unclear. V was cut by 4 bases and J by 5 bases, with 15 bases left in between. CDR1 is SGHNT, CDR2 YYREEE, per germline (reference sequence). The CDR3 is 14 residues long. CDR3 sequence: CASSPDRTGYGYTF. The CDR3 nucleotides are TGTGCCAGCAGCCCGGACCGCACCGGGTATGGCTACACCTTC. The full variable domain, completed using reference TRBV5-4 and TRBJ1-2, is ETGVTQSPTHLIKTRGQQVTLRCSSQSGHNTVSWYQQALGQGPQFIFQYYREEENGRGNFPPRFSGLQFPNYSSELNVNALELDDSALYLCASSPDRTGYGYTFGSGTRLTVV.

This chain links TRBV9 with TRBJ1-4, with no clear D. Trimming removed 0 bases from V and 8 bases from J, with 14 bases in between. The CDR3 extends over 15 amino acids. CDR1 is SGDLS and CDR2 is YYNGEE in the germline V gene. DNA for the CDR3: TGTGCCAGCAGCGTAGAGGAACGGAGTGGAGAAAAACTGTTTTTT. Protein: CASSVEERSGEKLFF.

The chain has TRBV28 and TRBJ1-5, with D possibly matching TRBD1 (6 bases). The CDR3 spans 11 residues. Germline lookup yields CDR1 MDHEN and CDR2 SYDVKM. V was trimmed by 10 bases and J by 7 bases, leaving 11 bases between them. In DNA form, the CDR3 reads TGTGCCATGGGTCAGGGGCAGCCCCAGCATTTT. Translation gives CAMGQGQPQHF.

This sequence joins TRBV4-3 and TRBJ2-1, with a weak D call TRBD2 (5 bases). The CDR3 has 13 residues. Trimming shortened V by 1 base and J by 8 bases, and 9 bases separated the two germline ends. Germline V gene sequence: CDR1 LGHNA, CDR2 YSLEER. The CDR3 nucleotides read TGCGCCAGCAGCCAAGCAGCGAGGGATGAGCAGTTCTTC. This gives the protein CASSQAARDEQFF.

V usage is TRBV6-5 and J usage is TRBJ1-1; D remains unclear. The germline V gene encodes CDR1 MNHEY and CDR2 SVGAGI. This CDR3 comprises 14 residues. The V end was cut by 7 bases, the J end by 2 bases, with 14 bases between. CDR3 residues: CASTLPGPNTEAFF. As DNA, the CDR3 is TGTGCCAGCACTCTACCGGGCCCCAACACTGAAGCTTTCTTT.

The V gene is TRBV7-2, the J gene TRBJ2-2; D possibly corresponds to TRBD1 (6 bases). The V end was cut by 9 bases, the J end by 7 bases, with 9 bases between. This CDR3 spans 11 amino acids. CDR1 and CDR2 (germline): SGHTA, FQGNSA. CDR3 nucleotide sequence: TGTGCCAGGGACAGTCACGGGGAGCTGTTTTTT. Its translation is CARDSHGELFF.

The chain carries TRBV15 and TRBJ2-3; 13 positions agree with TRBD2. CDR1 and CDR2 from the germline V gene are LNHNV and YYDKDF (reference sequence). With V trimmed by 9 bases and J by 0 bases, 12 bases remained unmatched. The CDR3 runs 18 residues. The CDR3 sequence is CATLLAGGPLGSTDTQYF. DNA of the CDR3: TGTGCCACGTTACTAGCGGGAGGGCCCCTTGGGAGCACAGATACGCAGTATTTT. The entire variable domain, with the rest obtained from reference TRBV15 and TRBJ2-3, is as follows: DAMVIQNPRYQVTQFGKPVTLSCSQTLNHNVMYWYQQKSSQAPKLLFHYYDKDFNNEADTPDNFQSRRPNTSFCFLDIRSPGLGDTAMYLCATLLAGGPLGSTDTQYFGPGTRLTVL.

This chain links TRBV18 with TRBJ2-2; possible D gene TRBD1, 6 bases. CDR3 length: 14 amino acids. Trimming took 0 bases from V and 6 from J, leaving 8 bases between them. CDR1 KGHSH and CDR2 LQKENI come from the germline V gene. This chain's CDR3 is CASSPPSGAGELFF. The CDR3 bases are TGTGCCAGCTCACCACCCTCAGGGGCCGGGGAGCTGTTTTTT.